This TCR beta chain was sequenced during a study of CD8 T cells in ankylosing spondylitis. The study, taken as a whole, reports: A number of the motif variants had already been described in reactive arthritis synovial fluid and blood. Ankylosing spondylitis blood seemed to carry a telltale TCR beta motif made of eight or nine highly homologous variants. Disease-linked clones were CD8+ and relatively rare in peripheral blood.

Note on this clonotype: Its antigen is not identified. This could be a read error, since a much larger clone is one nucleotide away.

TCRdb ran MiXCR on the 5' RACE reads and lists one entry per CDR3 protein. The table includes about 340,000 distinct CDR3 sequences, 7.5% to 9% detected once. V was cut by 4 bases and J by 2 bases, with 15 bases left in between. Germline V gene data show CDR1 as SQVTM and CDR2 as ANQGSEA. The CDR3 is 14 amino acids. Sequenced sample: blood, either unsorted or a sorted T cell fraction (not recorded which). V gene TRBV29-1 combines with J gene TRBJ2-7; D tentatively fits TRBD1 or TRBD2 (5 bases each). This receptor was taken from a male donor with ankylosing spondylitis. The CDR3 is CSVAEGRLPYEQYF. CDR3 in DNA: TGCAGCGTTGCCGAGGGGCGGTTACCCTACGAGCAGTACTTC.